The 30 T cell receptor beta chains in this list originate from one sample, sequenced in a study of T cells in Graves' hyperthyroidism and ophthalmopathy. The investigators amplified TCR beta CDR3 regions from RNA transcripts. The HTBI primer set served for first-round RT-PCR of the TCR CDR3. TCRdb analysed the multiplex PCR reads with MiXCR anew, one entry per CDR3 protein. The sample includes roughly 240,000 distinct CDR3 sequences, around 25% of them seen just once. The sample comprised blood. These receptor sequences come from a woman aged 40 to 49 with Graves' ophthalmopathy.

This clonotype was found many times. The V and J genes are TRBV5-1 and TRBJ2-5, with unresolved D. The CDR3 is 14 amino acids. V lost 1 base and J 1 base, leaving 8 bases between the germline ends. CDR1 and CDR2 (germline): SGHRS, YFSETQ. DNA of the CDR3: TGCGCCAGCAGCTTGTTTCCAGGCCAAGAGACCCAGTACTTC. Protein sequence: CASSLFPGQETQYF.

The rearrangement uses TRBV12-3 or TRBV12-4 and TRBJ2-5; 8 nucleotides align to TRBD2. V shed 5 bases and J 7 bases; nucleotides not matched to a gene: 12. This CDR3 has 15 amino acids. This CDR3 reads CASSPSGRGGGTQYF. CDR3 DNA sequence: TGTGCCAGCAGTCCCAGCGGGAGAGGTGGGGGGACCCAGTACTTC.

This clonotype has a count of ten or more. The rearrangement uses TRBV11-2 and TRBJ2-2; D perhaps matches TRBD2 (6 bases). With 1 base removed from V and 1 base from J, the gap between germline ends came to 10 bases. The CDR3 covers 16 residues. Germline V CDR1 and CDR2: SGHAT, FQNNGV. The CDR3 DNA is TGTGCCAGCAGCTTAGGTGGCGGGATGAACACCGGGGAGCTGTTTTTT. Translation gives CASSLGGGMNTGELFF.

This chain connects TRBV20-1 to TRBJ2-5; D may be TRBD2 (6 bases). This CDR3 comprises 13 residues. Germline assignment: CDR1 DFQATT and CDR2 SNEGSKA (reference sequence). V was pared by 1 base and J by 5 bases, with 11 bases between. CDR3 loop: CSARVFGGETQYF. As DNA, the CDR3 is TGCAGTGCTAGAGTATTTGGGGGGGAGACCCAGTACTTC.

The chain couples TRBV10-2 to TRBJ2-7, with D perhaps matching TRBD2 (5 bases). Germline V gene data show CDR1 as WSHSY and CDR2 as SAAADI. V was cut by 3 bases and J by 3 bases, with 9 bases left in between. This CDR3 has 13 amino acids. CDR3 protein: CASSEAVFYEQYF. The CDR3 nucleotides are TGCGCCAGCAGTGAAGCGGTATTCTACGAGCAGTACTTC.

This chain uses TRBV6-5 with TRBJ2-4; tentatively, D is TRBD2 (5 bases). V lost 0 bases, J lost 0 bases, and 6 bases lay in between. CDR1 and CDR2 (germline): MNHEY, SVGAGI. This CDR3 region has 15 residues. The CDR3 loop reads CASSYSDLAKNIQYF. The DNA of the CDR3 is TGTGCCAGCAGTTACTCGGACTTAGCCAAAAACATTCAGTACTTC.

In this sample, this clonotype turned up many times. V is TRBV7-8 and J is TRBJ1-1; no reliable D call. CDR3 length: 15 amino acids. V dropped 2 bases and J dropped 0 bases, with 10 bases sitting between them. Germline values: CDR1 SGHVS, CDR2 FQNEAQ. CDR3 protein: CASSLLGSMNTEAFF. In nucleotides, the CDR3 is TGTGCCAGCAGCTTACTCGGTAGTATGAACACTGAAGCTTTCTTT.

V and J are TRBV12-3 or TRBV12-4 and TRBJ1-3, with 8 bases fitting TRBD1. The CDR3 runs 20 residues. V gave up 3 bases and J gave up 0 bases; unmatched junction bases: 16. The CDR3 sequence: CASSFLIGQGSTFSGNTIYF. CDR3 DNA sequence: TGTGCCAGCAGTTTCCTCATCGGACAGGGTTCCACATTCTCTGGAAACACCATATATTTT.

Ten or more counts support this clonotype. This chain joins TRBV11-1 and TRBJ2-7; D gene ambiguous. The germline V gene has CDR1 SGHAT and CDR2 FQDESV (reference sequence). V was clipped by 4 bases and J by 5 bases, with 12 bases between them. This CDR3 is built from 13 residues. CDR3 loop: CASSSLPWDEQYF. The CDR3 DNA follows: TGTGCCAGCAGCTCCCTACCCTGGGACGAGCAGTACTTC.

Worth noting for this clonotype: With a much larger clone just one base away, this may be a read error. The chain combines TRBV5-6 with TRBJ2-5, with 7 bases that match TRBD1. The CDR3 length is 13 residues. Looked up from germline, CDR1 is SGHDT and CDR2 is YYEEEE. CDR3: CASSLDRGKTLYF. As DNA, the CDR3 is TGTGCCAGCAGCTTGGACAGGGGAAAGACCCTGTACTTC.

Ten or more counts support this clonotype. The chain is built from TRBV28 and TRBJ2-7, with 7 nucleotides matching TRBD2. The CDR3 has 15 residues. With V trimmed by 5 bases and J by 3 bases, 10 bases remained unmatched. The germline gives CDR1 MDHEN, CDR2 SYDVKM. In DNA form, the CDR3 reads TGTGCCAGCAGTCTGACTAGCAATGGGTTCTACGAGCAGTACTTC. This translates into CASSLTSNGFYEQYF. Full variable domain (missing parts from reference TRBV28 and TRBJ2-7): DVKVTQSSRYLVKRTGEKVFLECVQDMDHENMFWYRQDPGLGLRLIYFSYDVKMKEKGDIPEGYSVSREKKERFSLILESASTNQTSMYLCASSLTSNGFYEQYFGPGTRLTVT.

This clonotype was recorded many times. The CDR3 nucleotides read TGTGCCAGCAGTGAAGGGACGGACCTCTATGGCTACACCTTC. Protein sequence: CASSEGTDLYGYTF. The genes are TRBV6-1 and TRBJ1-2, with D unresolved. Germline V gives CDR1 MNHNS, CDR2 SASEGT. V lost 1 base and J 4 bases, leaving 10 bases between the germline ends. The CDR3 runs 14 residues.

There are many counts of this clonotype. CDR3 residues: CASSYAGSVLAKNIQYF. CDR3 DNA: TGTGCCAGCAGTTACGCCGGTTCGGTGCTAGCCAAAAACATTCAGTACTTC. The chain uses TRBV6-2 or TRBV6-3 and TRBJ2-4; no definite D call. Trimming removed 2 bases from V and 0 bases from J, with 14 bases in between. The CDR3 is 17 amino acids. Germline CDR1 MNHEY, CDR2 SVGEGT.

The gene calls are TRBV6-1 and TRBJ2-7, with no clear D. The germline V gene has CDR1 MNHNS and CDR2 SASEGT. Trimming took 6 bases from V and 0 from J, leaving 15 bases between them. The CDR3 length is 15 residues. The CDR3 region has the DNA TGTGCCAGCAGACAAGTCAGGATGAGCTCCTACGAGCAGTACTTC. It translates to CASRQVRMSSYEQYF.

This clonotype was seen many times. DNA of the CDR3: TGTGCCTGCCTTCAAGACAGGTCCTCCTACGAGCAGTACTTC. Translating it yields CACLQDRSSYEQYF. The V gene is TRBV2, the J gene TRBJ2-7, with TRBD1 as a possible D gene (6 bases). CDR3 size: 14 residues. Trimming cost V 11 bases and J 0 bases, with 17 bases left between them. The germline gives CDR1 SNHLY, CDR2 FYNNEI.

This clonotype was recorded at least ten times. CDR3 bases: TGCAGTGCTAGAGAGACAAAAACCTACGAGCAGTACTTC. Residues: CSARETKTYEQYF. The V and J genes are TRBV20-1 and TRBJ2-7; D is ambiguous. This CDR3 spans 13 amino acids. Per germline, CDR1 DFQATT and CDR2 SNEGSKA (reference sequence). Trimming removed 0 bases at V and 2 bases at J, with 8 bases between.

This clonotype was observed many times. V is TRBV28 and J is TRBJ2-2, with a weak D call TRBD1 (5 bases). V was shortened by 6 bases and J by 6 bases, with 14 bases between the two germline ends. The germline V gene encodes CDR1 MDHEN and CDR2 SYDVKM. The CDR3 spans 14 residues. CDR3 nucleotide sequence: TGTGCCAGCAGGCAGGGTGCAGTCCCCGGGGAGCTGTTTTTT. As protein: CASRQGAVPGELFF.

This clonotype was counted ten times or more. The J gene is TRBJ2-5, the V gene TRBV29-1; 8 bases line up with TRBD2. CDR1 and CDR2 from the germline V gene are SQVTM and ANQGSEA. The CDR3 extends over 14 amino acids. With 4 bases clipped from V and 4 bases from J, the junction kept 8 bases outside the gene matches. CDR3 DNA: TGCAGCGTTGCACAGAGCGGGAGCGGAGAGACCCAGTACTTC. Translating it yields CSVAQSGSGETQYF.

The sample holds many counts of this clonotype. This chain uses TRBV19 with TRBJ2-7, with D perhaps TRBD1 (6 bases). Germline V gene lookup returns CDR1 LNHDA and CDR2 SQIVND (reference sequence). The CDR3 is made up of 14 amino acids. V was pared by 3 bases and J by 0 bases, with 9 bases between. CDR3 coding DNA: TGTGCCAGTAGTATTAGGACAGCCTCCTACGAGCAGTACTTC. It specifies CASSIRTASYEQYF. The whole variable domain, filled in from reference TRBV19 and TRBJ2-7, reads DGGITQSPKYLFRKEGQNVTLSCEQNLNHDAMYWYRQDPGQGLRLIYYSQIVNDFQKGDIAEGYSVSREKKESFPLTVTSAQKNPTAFYLCASSIRTASYEQYFGPGTRLTVT.

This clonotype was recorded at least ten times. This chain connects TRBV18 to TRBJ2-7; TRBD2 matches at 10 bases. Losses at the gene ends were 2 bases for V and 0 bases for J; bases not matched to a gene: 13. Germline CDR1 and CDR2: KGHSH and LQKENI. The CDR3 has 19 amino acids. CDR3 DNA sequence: TGTGCCAGCTCACCAGAGGCTAGCGGGAGACATCGGGGCTCCTACGAGCAGTACTTC. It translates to CASSPEASGRHRGSYEQYF.

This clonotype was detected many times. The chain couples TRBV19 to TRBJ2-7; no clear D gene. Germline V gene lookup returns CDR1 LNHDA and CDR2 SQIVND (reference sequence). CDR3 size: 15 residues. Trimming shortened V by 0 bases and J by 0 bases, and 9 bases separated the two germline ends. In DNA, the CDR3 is TGTGCCAGTAGTATAGAGGGCGCGAGCTCCTACGAGCAGTACTTC. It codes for CASSIEGASSYEQYF.

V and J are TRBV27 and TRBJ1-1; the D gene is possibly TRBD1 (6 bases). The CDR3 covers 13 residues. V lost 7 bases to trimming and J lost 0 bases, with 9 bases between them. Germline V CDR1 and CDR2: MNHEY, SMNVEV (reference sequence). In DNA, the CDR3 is TGTGCCAGCATGAGGACAGTGAACACTGAAGCTTTCTTT. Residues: CASMRTVNTEAFF.

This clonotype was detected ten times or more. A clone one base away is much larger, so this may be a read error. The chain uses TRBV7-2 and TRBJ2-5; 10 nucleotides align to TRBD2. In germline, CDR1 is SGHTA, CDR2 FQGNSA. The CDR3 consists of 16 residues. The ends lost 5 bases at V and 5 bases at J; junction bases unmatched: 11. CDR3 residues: CASSPRVAGGGETQYF. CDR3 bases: TGTGCCAGCAGCCCCCGAGTAGCGGGAGGAGGGGAGACCCAGTACTTC.

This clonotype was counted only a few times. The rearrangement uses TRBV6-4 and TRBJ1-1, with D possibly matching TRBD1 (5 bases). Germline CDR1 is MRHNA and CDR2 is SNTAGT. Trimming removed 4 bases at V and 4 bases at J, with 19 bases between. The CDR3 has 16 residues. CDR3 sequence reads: CASSARDQGLVTEAFF. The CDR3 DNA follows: TGTGCCAGCAGTGCCCGGGACCAGGGTTTGGTCACTGAAGCTTTCTTT.

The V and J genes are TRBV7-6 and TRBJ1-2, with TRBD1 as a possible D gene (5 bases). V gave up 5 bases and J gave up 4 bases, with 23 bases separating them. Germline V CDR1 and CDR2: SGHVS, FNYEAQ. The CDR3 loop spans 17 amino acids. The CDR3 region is CASSLGSGDAFSYGYTF. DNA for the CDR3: TGTGCCAGCAGCCTCGGCAGTGGGGACGCCTTCTCCTATGGCTACACCTTC.

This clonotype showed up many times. The DNA of the CDR3 is TGTGCCAGCGGCGAAGACAGTATTGCAAACTATGGCTACACCTTC. Its translation is CASGEDSIANYGYTF. The chain uses TRBV28 and TRBJ1-2; D is perhaps TRBD1 (5 bases). Germline CDR1 is MDHEN and CDR2 is SYDVKM. This CDR3 is 15 amino acids long. V lost 8 bases to trimming and J lost 2 bases, with 18 bases between them.

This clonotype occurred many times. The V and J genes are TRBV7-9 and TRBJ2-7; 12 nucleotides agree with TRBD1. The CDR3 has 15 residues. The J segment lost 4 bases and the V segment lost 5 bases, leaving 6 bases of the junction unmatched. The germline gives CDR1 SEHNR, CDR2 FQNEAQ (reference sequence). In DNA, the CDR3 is TGTGCCAGCAGCCCCTGGGACAGGGGGCAATACGAGCAGTACTTC. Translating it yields CASSPWDRGQYEQYF.

DNA of the CDR3: TGTGCCAGCAGAGAAACGACAGGGGGCAATGGCTACACCTTC. This gives the protein CASRETTGGNGYTF. This rearrangement joins TRBV2 to TRBJ1-2; TRBD1 matches at 10 bases. V gave up 6 bases and J gave up 6 bases; unmatched junction bases: 7. This CDR3 region has 14 residues. Germline V gives CDR1 SNHLY, CDR2 FYNNEI.

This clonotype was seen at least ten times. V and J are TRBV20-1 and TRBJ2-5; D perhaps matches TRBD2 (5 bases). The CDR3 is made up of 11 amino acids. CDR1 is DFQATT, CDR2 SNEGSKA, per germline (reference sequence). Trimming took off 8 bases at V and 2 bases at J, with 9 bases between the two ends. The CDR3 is CSCRRQETQYF. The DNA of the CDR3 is TGCAGTTGTCGGAGGCAAGAGACCCAGTACTTC.

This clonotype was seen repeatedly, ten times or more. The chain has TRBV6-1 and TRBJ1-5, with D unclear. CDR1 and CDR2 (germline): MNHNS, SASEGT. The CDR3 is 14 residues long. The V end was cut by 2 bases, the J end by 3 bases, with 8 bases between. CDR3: CASSERGYNQPQHF. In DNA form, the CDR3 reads TGTGCCAGCAGTGAACGAGGTTACAATCAGCCCCAGCATTTT.